The text below deals with one T cell receptor beta chain. The entry originates in a study of blood T cell repertoires in COVID-19. Study context: Whether acute or convalescent, the COVID-19 samples came from the United States, Italy and Spain. From T cells, B-cell-depleted T cells, or PBMCs came the material, which was cDNA or gDNA.

Per the original methods: Reference gene primers were amplified, and this amplification served to estimate nucleated cell counts. Using immunoSEQ multiplex PCR, the repertoire was profiled, and TCRdb retains in-frame clones only, with some absent. Clonal size and the V and J genes are those of that table, whereas D and trimming came from the DNA. Here the sample spans 130,000 or so clones, just over 85% being singletons. The CDR3 runs to 13 residues. CDR1 and CDR2 from the germline V gene are MNHEY and SVGEGT. Trimming stripped 2 bases from V and 5 bases from J, with 9 bases between. The chain combines TRBV6-2 or TRBV6-3 with TRBJ1-2; D possibly corresponds to TRBD1 (5 bases). This receptor was obtained from a woman aged 55 to 70 with acute or convalescent COVID-19. The sample was peripheral blood. The CDR3 is CASSYGGTYGYTF. CDR3 coding DNA: TGTGCCAGCAGTTACGGGGGGACTTATGGCTACACCTTC.